This T cell receptor (beta chain) was sequenced for a study of radiation and T cells in renal cell carcinoma. Time point reported: blood 4 weeks post-SBRT, at nephrectomy. Indicated treatment: 15 Gy SBRT to primary tumor, nephrectomy 4 weeks later. Measured with immunoSEQ multiplex PCR; TCRdb has only the in-frame clones, and not every one. Of around 78,000 clones listed, approximately 90% are singletons. J gave up 4 bases and V 1 base, and 8 bases lay outside the gene matches. The CDR3 extends over 17 amino acids. Germline loops: CDR1 SGHVS, CDR2 FQNEAQ. This chain joins TRBV7-8 and TRBJ2-4; TRBD2 matches 9 bases. This TCR came from an older woman with renal cell carcinoma. Sequenced material: blood, taken from a patient whose treatment included radiotherapy and nephrectomy. For the CDR3, the DNA is TGTGCCAGCAGCTTAGGTGGTAGCGGGGGTTCGAAAAACATTCAGTACTTC. Translating gives CASSLGGSGGSKNIQYF. Looking up the rest from reference TRBV7-8 and TRBJ2-4 gives the full variable domain: GAGVSQSPRYKVAKRGQDVALRCDPISGHVSLFWYQQALGQGPEFLTYFQNEAQLDKSGLPSDRFFAERPEGSVSTLKIQRTQQEDSAVYLCASSLGGSGGSKNIQYFGAGTRLSVL.